The entry below describes one TCR beta chain. Its antigen is as yet unknown. This sample was included in a study of post-analysis software for immune sequencing data. The study's findings and limits: The normalized Chao1 diversity of multiple sclerosis patients was significantly lower than that of controls. There were roughly five TRBV segments more frequent in patients than controls, and TRBV5-6, TRBV5-1 and TRBV20-1 were among them. Clustering by F measure revealed strong co-clustering among samples prepared together in one batch.

Germline V gives CDR1 DFQATT, CDR2 SNEGSKA (reference sequence). The CDR3 totals 14 residues. V was trimmed by 6 bases and J by 2 bases, leaving 15 bases between them. cDNA libraries for TCR beta contained unique molecular identifiers. TCRdb itself ran the PCR reads through MiXCR, one entry per CDR3 protein. The table includes about 770,000 distinct CDR3 sequences, 35% to 55% detected once. The chain couples TRBV20-1 to TRBJ2-3; maybe TRBD2 (6 bases). The material sequenced was blood. This receptor was obtained from a girl under 18 with multiple sclerosis. This CDR3 reads CSALITGVTDTQYF. For the CDR3, the DNA is TGCAGTGCCCTTATAACGGGAGTCACAGATACGCAGTATTTT.